The rows below give T cell receptor beta chains drawn from one sample of a study of blood T cell repertoires in COVID-19. TCRdb's copy holds only in-frame clones and misses some; the assay was immunoSEQ multiplex PCR. The sample contains 150,000 to 200,000 clones, 85% to 90% of which appear only once. What was sequenced was peripheral blood. These receptors were taken from a man aged 45-65 years with acute or convalescent COVID-19. Each CDR3 is given with its conserved first and last residue. The D gene is left open where the match is weak. Size is stated for part of the rows, as once, few or many counts, or as a class when the clone is expanded.

J gene: TRBJ1-2
D gene: -
clone size: few
V gene: TRBV11-2
CDR3 protein: CASSLVGARNGYTF
CDR3 DNA: TGTGCCAGCAGCTTAGTGGGGGCGCGAAATGGCTACACCTTC

J gene: TRBJ1-2
D gene: -
clone size: -
V gene: TRBV28
CDR3 protein: CASSSPRGDGNYGYTF
CDR3 DNA: TGTGCCAGCAGCTCGCCCAGGGGCGATGGTAACTATGGCTACACCTTC

J gene: TRBJ1-2
D gene: -
clone size: -
V gene: TRBV29-1
CDR3 protein: CSVDRNYGYTF
CDR3 DNA: TGCAGCGTCGACAGAAACTATGGCTACACCTTC

J gene: TRBJ1-5
D gene: -
clone size: -
V gene: TRBV12-3/TRBV12-4
CDR3 protein: CASTEQGDGPQHF
CDR3 DNA: TGTGCCAGCACCGAACAGGGAGATGGGCCCCAGCATTTT

J gene: TRBJ2-5
D gene: -
clone size: -
V gene: TRBV7-2
CDR3 protein: CASSLKPGGETQYF
CDR3 DNA: TGTGCCAGCAGCTTAAAACCCGGCGGAGAGACCCAGTACTTC

J gene: TRBJ1-2
D gene: -
clone size: -
V gene: TRBV30
CDR3 protein: CAWSVIRGAQGYTF
CDR3 DNA: TGTGCCTGGAGTGTAATCAGGGGAGCTCAAGGCTACACCTTC

J gene: TRBJ1-4
D gene: -
clone size: -
V gene: TRBV19
CDR3 protein: CASRTNKNEKLFF
CDR3 DNA: TGTGCCAGCCGTACAAATAAGAATGAAAAACTGTTTTTT

J gene: TRBJ2-3
D gene: TRBD2
clone size: -
V gene: TRBV30
CDR3 protein: CAWSLRLAGGYTDTQYF
CDR3 DNA: TGTGCCTGGTCCCTCCGACTAGCGGGGGGGTACACAGATACGCAGTATTTT

J gene: TRBJ2-3
D gene: -
clone size: -
V gene: TRBV7-2
CDR3 protein: CASSLGDYTDTQYF
CDR3 DNA: TGTGCCAGCAGCTTAGGTGACTACACAGATACGCAGTATTTT

J gene: TRBJ2-7
D gene: -
clone size: -
V gene: TRBV10-3
CDR3 protein: CAGATSHEQYF
CDR3 DNA: TGTGCCGGGGCGACTTCCCACGAGCAGTACTTC

J gene: TRBJ2-2
D gene: -
clone size: -
V gene: TRBV4-3
CDR3 protein: CASSQDRATDSPGELFF
CDR3 DNA: TGCGCCAGCAGCCAAGACAGGGCGACAGACTCACCGGGGGAGCTGTTTTTT

J gene: TRBJ1-6
D gene: -
clone size: -
V gene: TRBV10-1
CDR3 protein: CASLLSHLYNSPLHF
CDR3 DNA: TGCGCCAGCCTATTATCCCACCTCTATAATTCACCCCTCCACTTT

J gene: TRBJ1-1
D gene: -
clone size: once
V gene: TRBV9
CDR3 protein: CASSAGGRMNTEAFF
CDR3 DNA: TGTGCCAGCAGCGCGGGGGGGCGGATGAACACTGAAGCTTTCTTT

J gene: TRBJ2-3
D gene: TRBD2
clone size: few
V gene: TRBV7-9
CDR3 protein: CASSLGLAGITDTQYF
CDR3 DNA: TGTGCCAGCAGCCTAGGACTAGCGGGGATCACAGATACGCAGTATTTT

J gene: TRBJ2-2
D gene: TRBD1
clone size: -
V gene: TRBV7-3
CDR3 protein: CASSFGTGIGELFF
CDR3 DNA: TGTGCCAGCAGCTTCGGGACAGGGATCGGGGAGCTGTTTTTT

J gene: TRBJ2-1
D gene: -
clone size: -
V gene: TRBV12-3/TRBV12-4
CDR3 protein: CASSLAFDEQFF
CDR3 DNA: TGTGCCAGCAGTTTAGCGTTCGATGAGCAGTTCTTC

J gene: TRBJ1-1
D gene: -
clone size: -
V gene: TRBV7-9
CDR3 protein: CASSPTGLGTEAFF
CDR3 DNA: TGTGCCAGCAGCCCCACAGGGTTGGGCACTGAAGCTTTCTTT

J gene: TRBJ2-2
D gene: -
clone size: -
V gene: TRBV10-3
CDR3 protein: CAILGGMGTGELFF
CDR3 DNA: TGTGCCATTCTAGGAGGGATGGGCACCGGGGAGCTGTTTTTT

J gene: TRBJ2-1
D gene: -
clone size: once
V gene: TRBV29-1
CDR3 protein: CSVENYNEQFF
CDR3 DNA: TGCAGCGTGGAGAACTACAATGAGCAGTTCTTC

J gene: TRBJ1-1
D gene: -
clone size: once
V gene: TRBV2
CDR3 protein: CASSEIGVDTEAFF
CDR3 DNA: TGTGCCAGCAGTGAAATAGGGGTGGACACTGAAGCTTTCTTT

J gene: TRBJ1-4
D gene: TRBD1
clone size: -
V gene: TRBV10-3
CDR3 protein: CAISGGTALWEKLFF
CDR3 DNA: TGTGCCATCAGTGGTGGGACAGCCCTTTGGGAAAAACTGTTTTTT

J gene: TRBJ2-3
D gene: TRBD1
clone size: -
V gene: TRBV28
CDR3 protein: CASRLRQGRVSDTQYF
CDR3 DNA: TGTGCCAGCAGACTCCGACAGGGTAGGGTCTCAGATACGCAGTATTTT

J gene: TRBJ2-7
D gene: -
clone size: -
V gene: TRBV11-2
CDR3 protein: CASSALGQAYEQYF
CDR3 DNA: TGTGCCAGCAGCGCTCTTGGCCAAGCCTACGAGCAGTACTTC

J gene: TRBJ2-1
D gene: -
clone size: -
V gene: TRBV12-1
CDR3 protein: CASSLIAGVSNEQFF
CDR3 DNA: TGTGCCAGCAGCTTGATAGCGGGAGTTAGTAATGAGCAGTTCTTC

J gene: TRBJ2-1
D gene: TRBD2
clone size: -
V gene: TRBV6-5
CDR3 protein: CASKAGTSGSNEQFF
CDR3 DNA: TGTGCCAGCAAGGCCGGGACTAGCGGGAGCAATGAGCAGTTCTTC

J gene: TRBJ1-1
D gene: -
clone size: -
V gene: TRBV2
CDR3 protein: CASSEQTAMNTEAFF
CDR3 DNA: TGTGCCAGCAGTGAACAGACAGCAATGAACACTGAAGCTTTCTTT

J gene: TRBJ2-5
D gene: TRBD1
clone size: -
V gene: TRBV12-5
CDR3 protein: CASGMDRGPGETQYF
CDR3 DNA: TGTGCTAGTGGCATGGACAGGGGGCCGGGGGAGACCCAGTACTTC

J gene: TRBJ2-1
D gene: TRBD1
clone size: -
V gene: TRBV5-5
CDR3 protein: CASSWGTGPGEQFF
CDR3 DNA: TGTGCCAGCAGTTGGGGGACAGGGCCAGGTGAGCAGTTCTTC

J gene: TRBJ2-1
D gene: TRBD1
clone size: -
V gene: TRBV19
CDR3 protein: CASSPRGQIFGNEQFF
CDR3 DNA: TGTGCCAGTAGTCCCCGGGGACAGATTTTTGGAAATGAGCAGTTCTTC

J gene: TRBJ2-4
D gene: -
clone size: once
V gene: TRBV19
CDR3 protein: CASSIGGDTTKNIQYF
CDR3 DNA: TGTGCCAGTAGTATAGGAGGGGACACTACCAAAAACATTCAGTACTTC

J gene: TRBJ2-3
D gene: TRBD2
clone size: -
V gene: TRBV5-4
CDR3 protein: CASSIGLAADTQYF
CDR3 DNA: TGTGCCAGCAGCATTGGACTAGCGGCAGATACGCAGTATTTT

J gene: TRBJ2-3
D gene: -
clone size: -
V gene: TRBV11-2
CDR3 protein: CASSLFSLGAADTQYF
CDR3 DNA: TGTGCCAGCAGCTTATTTTCTTTGGGTGCGGCAGATACGCAGTATTTT

J gene: TRBJ1-4
D gene: TRBD1
clone size: once
V gene: TRBV27
CDR3 protein: CASSDRGGGEKLFF
CDR3 DNA: TGTGCCAGCAGTGACAGGGGAGGTGGGGAAAAACTGTTTTTT

J gene: TRBJ2-1
D gene: -
clone size: -
V gene: TRBV7-9
CDR3 protein: CASSLASNSYNEQFF
CDR3 DNA: TGTGCCAGCAGCTTAGCGTCTAATTCCTACAATGAGCAGTTCTTC

J gene: TRBJ2-7
D gene: -
clone size: -
V gene: TRBV11-2
CDR3 protein: CASRSSYEQYF
CDR3 DNA: TGTGCCAGCCGGAGTTCCTACGAGCAGTACTTC

J gene: TRBJ2-5
D gene: TRBD1
clone size: -
V gene: TRBV5-8
CDR3 protein: CASSLWAGGGRQETQYF
CDR3 DNA: TGTGCCAGCAGCTTGTGGGCAGGGGGCGGTAGGCAAGAGACCCAGTACTTC

J gene: TRBJ1-5
D gene: -
clone size: -
V gene: TRBV28
CDR3 protein: CASRKGGVLLQPQHF
CDR3 DNA: TGTGCCAGCAGGAAAGGAGGGGTCCTTCTTCAGCCCCAGCATTTT

J gene: TRBJ1-2
D gene: -
clone size: -
V gene: TRBV27
CDR3 protein: CASRGRGGVGYGYTF
CDR3 DNA: TGTGCCAGCAGGGGACGAGGAGGGGTGGGCTATGGCTACACCTTC

J gene: TRBJ2-1
D gene: TRBD2
clone size: -
V gene: TRBV10-3
CDR3 protein: CAISEYAGDYNEQFF
CDR3 DNA: TGTGCCATCAGTGAGTACGCGGGAGATTACAATGAGCAGTTCTTC

J gene: TRBJ2-6
D gene: TRBD1
clone size: -
V gene: TRBV30
CDR3 protein: CAWTGGNSGANVLTF
CDR3 DNA: TGTGCCTGGACAGGGGGTAACTCTGGGGCCAACGTCCTGACTTTC

J gene: TRBJ1-2
D gene: -
clone size: -
V gene: TRBV7-9
CDR3 protein: CASSVPVSGALRGVNGYTF
CDR3 DNA: TGTGCCAGCAGCGTCCCCGTTTCAGGGGCCCTCCGGGGAGTTAATGGCTACACCTTC

J gene: TRBJ2-1
D gene: TRBD2
clone size: -
V gene: TRBV18
CDR3 protein: CASSLAEYNEQFF
CDR3 DNA: TGTGCCAGCTCGCTAGCGGAATACAATGAGCAGTTCTTC

J gene: TRBJ1-4
D gene: TRBD1
clone size: -
V gene: TRBV7-2
CDR3 protein: CASSSDRVGEKLFF
CDR3 DNA: TGTGCCAGCAGCTCAGACAGGGTCGGTGAAAAACTGTTTTTT

J gene: TRBJ2-5
D gene: -
clone size: -
V gene: TRBV7-3
CDR3 protein: CASSLSAGEETQYF
CDR3 DNA: TGTGCCAGCAGCTTAAGTGCAGGGGAAGAGACCCAGTACTTC

J gene: TRBJ2-1
D gene: TRBD2
clone size: -
V gene: TRBV9
CDR3 protein: CASSRTSQLNEQFF
CDR3 DNA: TGTGCCAGCAGTCGGACTAGCCAGTTGAATGAGCAGTTCTTC

J gene: TRBJ2-6
D gene: -
clone size: -
V gene: TRBV30
CDR3 protein: CAWSVEGYGANVLTF
CDR3 DNA: TGTGCCTGGAGTGTGGAGGGTTATGGGGCCAACGTCCTGACTTTC

J gene: TRBJ2-7
D gene: -
clone size: -
V gene: TRBV6-5
CDR3 protein: CASSPGHSASYEQYF
CDR3 DNA: TGTGCCAGCAGCCCAGGACACTCGGCCTCCTACGAGCAGTACTTC

J gene: TRBJ1-2
D gene: -
clone size: -
V gene: TRBV7-2
CDR3 protein: CASSPKLDSYYGYTF
CDR3 DNA: TGTGCCAGCAGCCCTAAGCTCGACAGCTACTATGGCTACACCTTC

J gene: TRBJ1-1
D gene: -
clone size: once
V gene: TRBV19
CDR3 protein: CASSQGVTEAFF
CDR3 DNA: TGTGCCAGTAGTCAAGGAGTCACTGAAGCTTTCTTT

J gene: TRBJ2-3
D gene: -
clone size: once
V gene: TRBV29-1
CDR3 protein: CSADSKNTDTQYF
CDR3 DNA: TGCAGCGCGGACAGCAAGAACACAGATACGCAGTATTTT

J gene: TRBJ1-5
D gene: TRBD1
clone size: few
V gene: TRBV23-1
CDR3 protein: CASSQSKTGGQPQHF
CDR3 DNA: TGCGCCAGCAGTCAATCGAAAACAGGGGGACAGCCCCAGCATTTT